This TCR beta chain was recovered during a study of blood T cell repertoires in COVID-19 (TCRdb year 2020). Looking at the study overall: Samples from collaborators originated in the United States, Italy and Spain and spanned both the acute and convalescent phases of COVID-19. The repertoires were released in a freely available public database meant as a resource for research on the immune response to SARS-CoV-2. The prospective study material was composed of cDNA or gDNA derived from T cells, B-cell-depleted T cells, or PBMCs. The samples were drawn from two sources: the first 160 participants of the ongoing ImmuneRACE study, and approximately 1,300 subjects contributed by 6 global collaborators. Subjects who had been exposed to COVID-19, were actively infected with it, or had recovered from it provided the deeply sampled blood TCRbeta repertoires that made up the dataset. Where available, HLA class I and class II types were obtained from metadata supplied by the sample provider rather than from assay-based typing. A de-identified subject ID, COVID-19 status, age in years and sex were almost always included in the sample metadata. Overall study outcomes, separate from this receptor: How much clinical and demographic metadata was included differed by source and by participant, and the metadata was provided uncurated.

Remarks on this clone: It has no known antigen specificity. Qualities for individual bases were not recorded, and no much larger clone is one base off.

CDR1 and CDR2, per the germline V gene, are SGDLS and YYNGEE. V gives up 1 base and J gives up 4 bases, and the segment between their germline ends measures 11 bases. Measured from the cysteine to the phenylalanine, the CDR3 is 14 residues long. Kept here is only the CDR3 DNA, which spans 42 bases and is read in frame from base 1. TCRbeta CDR3 regions were amplified from genomic DNA using the immunoSEQ Assay, a bias-controlled multiplex PCR. In the source study's methods: The number of nucleated cells in each sample was estimated by amplification of reference gene primers within the assay. To quantify the absolute abundance of each unique TCRbeta CDR3 rearrangement, sequence reads were collapsed and filtered. For each sample, productive Simpson clonality was calculated as the square root of Simpson's diversity index across productive rearrangements. Not all clones reach the TCRdb copy of this immuneACCESS table, which keeps in-frame sequences only. Checked studies attribute under half of the gap to unresolved V genes and leave the rest unexplained. That table supplies the V and J calls and clone size; D and trimming were determined from the DNA. The sample table shows under 450,000 clones, and around 89% are seen once. The top ten constitute 1.5% to 1.8% of the sample.

One collaborating source in Seattle enrolled patients during active infection and followed them longitudinally through the course of disease. Whole blood was collected in K2EDTA tubes by collaborating institutions according to the institutions' own protocols. For TCRbeta analysis, collaborators shipped samples in one of three forms: frozen whole blood, isolated PBMCs, or DNA extracted from either of those sample types. This sequence was found in a woman in her forties with COVID-19, enrolled during active disease. The sequencing sample was made of peripheral blood. Recombination joined TRBV9 with TRBJ1-1, with TRBD1 tentatively as D gene (5 bases match). In nucleotides, the sequence is TGTGCCAGCAGCGTAAGGCAGGGTGGCACTGAAGCTTTCTTT. Translated, this is CASSVRQGGTEAFF.